This paragraph reports one T cell receptor (beta chain). Its antigen is undetermined. The sample is drawn from a study of Ad26.COV2.S vaccination and SARS-CoV-2 variants. General study findings and limits: Researchers cautioned that TCR breadth and depth analyses may have underestimated total T cell responses. Marked by substantial breadth, spike-specific CD8+ and CD4+ T cell responses were reportedly seen after vaccination.

Treatment here: 15 to 20 received Ad26.COV2.S at low or high dose, single or two shots; five or six received placebo; per-sample allocation not given. Samples were taken on day 63 after the first vaccine or placebo injection. The study used a vaccine consisting of an Ad26 vector that expressed Wuhan-strain SARS-CoV-2 spike. Trimming cost V 4 bases and J 0 bases; bases outside gene matches: 16. Germline V gene data show CDR1 as SGHDT and CDR2 as YYEEEE. This CDR3 region has 19 residues. Sequenced by immunoSEQ multiplex PCR; TCRdb stores in-frame clones only, minus some. The table has roughly 300,000 clones, 65% to 90% seen once.

The V and J genes are TRBV5-6 and TRBJ2-1, with 7 bases identical to TRBD1. This receptor was taken from a person between 18 and 65 years old who received the Ad26.COV2.S COVID-19 vaccine or a placebo. Sequences were derived from peripheral blood, sampled in a trial of Ad26.COV2.S vaccine versus placebo. The CDR3 region is CASSHPTGRAISSYNEQFF. In nucleotides, the CDR3 is TGTGCCAGCAGCCATCCGACAGGGAGAGCGATTAGCTCCTACAATGAGCAGTTCTTC.